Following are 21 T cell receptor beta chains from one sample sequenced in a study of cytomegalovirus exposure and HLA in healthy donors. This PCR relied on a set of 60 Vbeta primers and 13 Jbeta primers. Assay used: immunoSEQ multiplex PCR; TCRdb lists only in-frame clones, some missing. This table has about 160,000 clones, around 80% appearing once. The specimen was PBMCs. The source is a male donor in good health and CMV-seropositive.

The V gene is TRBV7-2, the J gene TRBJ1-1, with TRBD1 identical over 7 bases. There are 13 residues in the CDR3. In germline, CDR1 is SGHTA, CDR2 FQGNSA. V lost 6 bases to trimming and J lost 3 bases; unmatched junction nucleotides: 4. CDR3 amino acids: CASSPQGDTEAFF. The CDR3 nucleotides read TGTGCCAGCAGTCCTCAGGGGGACACTGAAGCTTTCTTT.

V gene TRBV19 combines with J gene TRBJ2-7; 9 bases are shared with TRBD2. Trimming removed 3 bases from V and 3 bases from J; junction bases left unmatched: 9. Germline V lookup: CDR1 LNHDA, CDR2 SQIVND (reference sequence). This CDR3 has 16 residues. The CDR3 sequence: CASSINRWTSVYEQYF. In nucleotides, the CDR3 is TGTGCCAGTAGTATTAATAGGTGGACTAGCGTCTACGAGCAGTACTTC.

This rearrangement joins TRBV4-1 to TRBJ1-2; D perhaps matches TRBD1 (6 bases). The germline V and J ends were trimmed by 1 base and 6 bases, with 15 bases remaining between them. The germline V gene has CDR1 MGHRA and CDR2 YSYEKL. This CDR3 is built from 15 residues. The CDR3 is CASSQVQPGGNGYTF. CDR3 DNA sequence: TGCGCCAGCAGCCAAGTCCAGCCGGGGGGCAATGGCTACACCTTC.

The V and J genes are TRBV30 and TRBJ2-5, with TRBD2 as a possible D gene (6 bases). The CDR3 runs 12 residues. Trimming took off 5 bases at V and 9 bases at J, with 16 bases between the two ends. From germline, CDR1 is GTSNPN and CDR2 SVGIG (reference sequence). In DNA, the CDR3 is TGTGCCTGGGTTGGGGCGGGGTCAGCCCAGTACTTC. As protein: CAWVGAGSAQYF.

The chain's CDR3 is CASSTLRAGELYGYTF. CDR3 nucleotides: TGTGCCAGTAGTACCCTAAGGGCAGGGGAGCTCTATGGCTACACCTTC. The V call is TRBV19, the J call TRBJ1-2, with D perhaps TRBD1 (6 bases). Germline V lookup: CDR1 LNHDA, CDR2 SQIVND (reference sequence). V was cut by 4 bases and J by 4 bases, with 19 bases left in between. This CDR3 is built from 16 residues. Using reference TRBV19 and TRBJ1-2 for the parts outside the CDR3, the full variable domain is DGGITQSPKYLFRKEGQNVTLSCEQNLNHDAMYWYRQDPGQGLRLIYYSQIVNDFQKGDIAEGYSVSREKKESFPLTVTSAQKNPTAFYLCASSTLRAGELYGYTFGSGTRLTVV.

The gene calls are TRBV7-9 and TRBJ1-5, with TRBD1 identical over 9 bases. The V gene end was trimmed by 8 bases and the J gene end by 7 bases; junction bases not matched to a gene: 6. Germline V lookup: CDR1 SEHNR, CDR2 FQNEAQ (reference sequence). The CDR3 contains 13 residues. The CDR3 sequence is CASGQGTGQPQHF. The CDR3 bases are TGTGCCAGCGGACAGGGGACCGGCCAGCCCCAGCATTTT.

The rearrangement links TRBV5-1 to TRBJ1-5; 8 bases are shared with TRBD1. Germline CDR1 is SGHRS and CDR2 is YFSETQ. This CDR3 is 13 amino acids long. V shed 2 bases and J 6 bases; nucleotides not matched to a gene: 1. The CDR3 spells CASSLTGGQPQHF. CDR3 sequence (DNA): TGCGCCAGCAGCTTAACAGGGGGTCAGCCCCAGCATTTT.

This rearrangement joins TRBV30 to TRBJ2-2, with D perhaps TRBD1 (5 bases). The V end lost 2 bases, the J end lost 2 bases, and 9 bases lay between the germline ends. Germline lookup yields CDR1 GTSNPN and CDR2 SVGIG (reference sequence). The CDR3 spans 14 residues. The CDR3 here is CAWSLGVNTGELFF. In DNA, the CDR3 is TGTGCCTGGAGTTTAGGGGTTAACACCGGGGAGCTGTTTTTT.

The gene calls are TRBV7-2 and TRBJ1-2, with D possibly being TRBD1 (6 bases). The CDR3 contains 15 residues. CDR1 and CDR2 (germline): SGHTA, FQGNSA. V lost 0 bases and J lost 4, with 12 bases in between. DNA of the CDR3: TGTGCCAGCAGCTTAGCGCTCAGGACAGTCTATGGCTACACCTTC. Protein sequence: CASSLALRTVYGYTF.

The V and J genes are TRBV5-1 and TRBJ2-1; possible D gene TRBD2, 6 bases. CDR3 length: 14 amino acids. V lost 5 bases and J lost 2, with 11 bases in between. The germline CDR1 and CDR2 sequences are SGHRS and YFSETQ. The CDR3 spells CASRRRDTYNEQFF. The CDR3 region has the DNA TGCGCCAGCAGACGGCGGGATACCTACAATGAGCAGTTCTTC.

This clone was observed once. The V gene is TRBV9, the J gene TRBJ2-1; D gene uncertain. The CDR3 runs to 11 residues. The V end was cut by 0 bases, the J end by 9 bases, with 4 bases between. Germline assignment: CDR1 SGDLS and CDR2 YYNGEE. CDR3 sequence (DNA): TGTGCCAGCAGCGTAGCGGGTGAGCAGTTCTTC. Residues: CASSVAGEQFF.

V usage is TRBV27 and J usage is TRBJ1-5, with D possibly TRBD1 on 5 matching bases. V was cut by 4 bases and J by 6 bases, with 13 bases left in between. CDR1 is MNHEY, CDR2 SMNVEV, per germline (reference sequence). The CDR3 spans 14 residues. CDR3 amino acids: CASSSQGVRQPQHF. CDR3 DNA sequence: TGTGCCAGCAGTTCGCAGGGTGTTCGTCAGCCCCAGCATTTT.

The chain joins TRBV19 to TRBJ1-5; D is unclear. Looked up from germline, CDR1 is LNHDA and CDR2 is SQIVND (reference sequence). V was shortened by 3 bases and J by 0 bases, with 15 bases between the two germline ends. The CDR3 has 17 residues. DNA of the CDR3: TGTGCCAGTAGTATCGACATTACCCCCTCTAGCAATCAGCCCCAGCATTTT. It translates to CASSIDITPSSNQPQHF.

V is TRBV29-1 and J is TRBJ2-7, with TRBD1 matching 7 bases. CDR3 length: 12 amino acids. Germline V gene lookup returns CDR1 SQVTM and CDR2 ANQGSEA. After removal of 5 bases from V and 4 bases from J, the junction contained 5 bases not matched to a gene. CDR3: CSVREGAYEQYF. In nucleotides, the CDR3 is TGCAGCGTTCGTGAGGGGGCGTACGAGCAGTACTTC.

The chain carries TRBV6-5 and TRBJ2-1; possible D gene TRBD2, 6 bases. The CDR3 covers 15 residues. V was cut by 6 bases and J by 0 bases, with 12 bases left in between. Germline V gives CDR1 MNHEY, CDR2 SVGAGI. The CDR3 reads CASSLARSSYNEQFF. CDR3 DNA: TGTGCCAGCAGCCTAGCGAGAAGCTCCTACAATGAGCAGTTCTTC.

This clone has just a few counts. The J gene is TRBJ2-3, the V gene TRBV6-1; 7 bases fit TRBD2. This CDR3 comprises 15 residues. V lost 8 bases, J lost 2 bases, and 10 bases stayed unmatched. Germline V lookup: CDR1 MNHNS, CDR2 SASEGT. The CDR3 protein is CASLGRGADTDTQYF. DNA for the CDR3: TGTGCCAGCCTGGGGAGGGGCGCCGACACAGATACGCAGTATTTT.

The CDR3 nucleotides read TGTGCCAGCAGCCAGCGGATCGACAGGGTGTCGGCCGGGGAGCTGTTTTTT. It codes for CASSQRIDRVSAGELFF. This rearrangement joins TRBV9 to TRBJ2-2; TRBD1 matches at 7 bases. This CDR3 is 17 amino acids long. V was clipped by 4 bases and J by 6 bases; unmatched bases: 15. Germline-derived CDR1 and CDR2 are SGDLS and YYNGEE.

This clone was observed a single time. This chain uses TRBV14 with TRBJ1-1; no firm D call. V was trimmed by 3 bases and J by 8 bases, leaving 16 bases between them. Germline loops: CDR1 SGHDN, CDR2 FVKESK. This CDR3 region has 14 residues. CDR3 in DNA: TGTGCCAGCAGCCAGGGCTCCCGTGGGTGGGAAGCTTTCTTT. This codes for CASSQGSRGWEAFF.

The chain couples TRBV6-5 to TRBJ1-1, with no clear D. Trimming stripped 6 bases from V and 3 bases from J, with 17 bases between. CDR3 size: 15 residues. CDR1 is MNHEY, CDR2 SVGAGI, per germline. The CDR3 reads CASSPINFLDTEAFF. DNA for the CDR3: TGTGCCAGCAGCCCGATAAACTTTTTGGACACTGAAGCTTTCTTT.

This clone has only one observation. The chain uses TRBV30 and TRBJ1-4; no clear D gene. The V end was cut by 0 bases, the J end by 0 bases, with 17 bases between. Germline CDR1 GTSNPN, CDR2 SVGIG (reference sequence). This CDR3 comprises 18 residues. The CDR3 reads CAWSVHPLGSATNEKLFF. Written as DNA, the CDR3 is TGTGCCTGGAGTGTACACCCCCTGGGCTCTGCAACTAATGAAAAACTGTTTTTT.

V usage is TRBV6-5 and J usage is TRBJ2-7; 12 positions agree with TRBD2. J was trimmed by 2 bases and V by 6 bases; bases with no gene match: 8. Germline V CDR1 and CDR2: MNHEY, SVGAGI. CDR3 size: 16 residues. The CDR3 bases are TGTGCCAGCAGCTACAGACTAGCGGGGGCTCCCTACGAGCAGTACTTC. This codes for CASSYRLAGAPYEQYF.